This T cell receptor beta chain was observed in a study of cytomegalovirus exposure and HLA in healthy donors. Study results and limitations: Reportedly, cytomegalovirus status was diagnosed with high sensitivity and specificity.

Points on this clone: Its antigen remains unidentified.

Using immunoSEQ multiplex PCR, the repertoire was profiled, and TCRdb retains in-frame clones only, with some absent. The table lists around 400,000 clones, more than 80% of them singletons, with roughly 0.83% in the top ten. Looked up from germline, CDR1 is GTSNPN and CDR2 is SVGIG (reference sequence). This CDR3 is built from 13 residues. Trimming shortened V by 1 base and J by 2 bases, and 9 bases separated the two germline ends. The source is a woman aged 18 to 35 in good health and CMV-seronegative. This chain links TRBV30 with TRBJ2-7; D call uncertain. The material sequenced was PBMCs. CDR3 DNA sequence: TGTGCCTGGAGTGCCCCCCTCCCCTACGAGCAGTACTTC. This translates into CAWSAPLPYEQYF. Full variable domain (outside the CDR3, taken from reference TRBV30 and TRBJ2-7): SQTIHQWPATLVQPVGSPLSLECTVEGTSNPNLYWYRQAAGRGLQLLFYSVGIGQISSEVPQNLSASRPQDRQFILSSKKLLLSDSGFYLCAWSAPLPYEQYFGPGTRLTVT.